These 5 T cell receptor beta chains were all obtained from the same sample, sequenced in a study of cytomegalovirus exposure and HLA in healthy donors. PCR used 60 Vbeta primers and 13 Jbeta primers. Libraries were prepared by immunoSEQ multiplex PCR; TCRdb keeps only in-frame clonotypes and omits some of them. The sample shows around 170,000 clones, more than 75% of them seen only once. Sequenced sample: PBMCs. Source of these receptors: a woman between 18 and 30 years old in good health and CMV-seronegative.

The V and J genes are TRBV4-1 and TRBJ2-3; 7 positions agree with TRBD1. Trimming cost V 3 bases and J 6 bases; bases outside gene matches: 3. The CDR3 has 13 amino acids. Germline V CDR1 and CDR2: MGHRA, YSYEKL. CDR3 sequence reads: CASSQQGVDTQYF. As DNA, the CDR3 is TGCGCCAGCAGCCAGCAGGGGGTGGATACGCAGTATTTT.

This clone was observed a handful of times. The gene calls are TRBV6-5 and TRBJ2-7; possibly TRBD2 for D (6 bases). The CDR3 contains 14 residues. V was shortened by 8 bases and J by 1 base, with 15 bases between the two germline ends. The germline gives CDR1 MNHEY, CDR2 SVGAGI. The CDR3 bases are TGTGCCAGCCGAAGGGACTCTAGATCCTACGAGCAGTACTTC. This translates into CASRRDSRSYEQYF.

This chain links TRBV5-1 with TRBJ2-1; 7 positions match TRBD2. The germline gives CDR1 SGHRS, CDR2 YFSETQ. After removal of 2 bases from V and 1 base from J, the junction contained 6 bases not matched to a gene. The CDR3 has 16 residues. This chain's CDR3 is CASSFSGANSYNEQFF. The CDR3 nucleotides are TGCGCCAGCAGCTTCAGCGGGGCGAATTCCTACAATGAGCAGTTCTTC.

The genes are TRBV6-5 and TRBJ2-3; the match to TRBD1 covers 11 bases. The CDR3 consists of 14 residues. After removal of 8 bases from V and 4 bases from J, the junction contained 5 bases not matched to a gene. Germline lookup yields CDR1 MNHEY and CDR2 SVGAGI. For the CDR3, the DNA is TGTGCCAGCGAAGGACAGGGGGCGGCAGATACGCAGTATTTT. Translated: CASEGQGAADTQYF.

The CDR3 DNA sequence: TGTGCCAGCAGCTCACAAGGACAGGTTGCCTACGAGCAGTACTTC. Protein: CASSSQGQVAYEQYF. The rearrangement joins TRBV11-2 to TRBJ2-7; 7 bases match TRBD1. Germline V gene lookup returns CDR1 SGHAT and CDR2 FQNNGV. The CDR3 contains 15 residues. With 4 bases clipped from V and 2 bases from J, the junction kept 8 bases outside the gene matches.